Ten or more counts support the clone carrying this T cell receptor (beta chain). Its antigen is unidentified. This specimen comes from a study of regulatory T cells in long-lasting Graves disease. Study observations and caveats: Among persistent patients, a larger number of public clonotypes were shared (around 2,700) than among newly diagnosed patients (more than 850). Relative to newly diagnosed Graves' patients, persistent ones had lower TCR diversity.

The TCR beta library used iRepertoire HTBI primers with Arm-PCR amplification of CDR3. TCRdb fed the multiplex PCR reads into MiXCR, producing one record per CDR3 protein. The data show some 300,000 distinct CDR3 sequences, with 20% to 25% seen just once and approximately 53% held by the top ten. Looked up from germline, CDR1 is MDHEN and CDR2 is SYDVKM. V lost 5 bases to trimming and J lost 3 bases; unmatched junction nucleotides: 22. The CDR3 has 19 amino acids. Time point in this sample: persistent/refractory GD, antithyroid drugs over 5 years with positive TRAb. PBMCs were the source of the RNA used for TCR sequencing. Guidelines of the American Thyroid Association were used to diagnose Graves' disease.

This chain links TRBV28 with TRBJ2-7; 7 nucleotides match TRBD1. The sample was peripheral blood mononuclear cells (PBMCs), taken when the disease was refractory, from a patient treated with antithyroid drugs. The sequence derives from a female donor with Graves disease. CDR3 in amino acids: CASSGLSVPLTGYLYEQYF. The CDR3 DNA sequence: TGTGCCAGCAGTGGGCTATCTGTTCCGCTGACAGGGTATCTCTACGAGCAGTACTTC.